This T cell receptor (beta chain) comes out of a study of beta chain features in type 1 diabetes. Study-level results: Cells that show high TCR expression could be over-represented by cDNA sequencing. Resolution of whether HLA type affects TCRB rearrangement was not achieved here. Moderately but significantly shorter TCRB CDR3s were found in Type 1 diabetes patients in all four CD4+ subsets.

Sequenced material consisted of expressed TCRB transcripts (all of the isolated RNA was reverse transcribed). Assay used: immunoSEQ multiplex PCR; TCRdb lists only in-frame clones, some missing. This table holds 200,000 to 250,000 clones, approximately 10% found once. This clone was observed a handful of times. Its antigen is not identified. V gave up 4 bases and J gave up 3 bases; unmatched junction bases: 5. This CDR3 is 14 amino acids long. Germline V lookup: CDR1 SGHDN, CDR2 FVKESK. The chain joins TRBV14 to TRBJ2-7; 8 bases fit TRBD1. The sequenced sample was central memory CD4+ T cells from blood. This clonotype was obtained from a man aged 18 to 29 in good health. CDR3 sequence: CASSRDRFFYEQYF. The CDR3 nucleotides read TGTGCCAGCAGCCGGGACAGGTTCTTCTACGAGCAGTACTTC.